The clone carrying this TCR beta chain was detected ten times or more. The cDNA came from 5'RACE, which used 10-nucleotide random UMIs. TCRdb independently ran MiXCR on the 5' RACE reads; one entry per CDR3 protein. The profile shows around 40,000 distinct CDR3 sequences, 7% to 8.5% of them singletons. Among the participants, healthy controls were blood bank volunteers in Maryland, USA. The sorted libraries took under 1.2 million CD4+ or CD8+ T cells. The CDR3 is made up of 14 amino acids. CDR1 and CDR2 (germline): SGDLS, YYNGEE. V dropped 3 bases and J dropped 5; count of bases not matched to a gene: 2. This sample was included in a study of neurological immune-mediated disorders.

The sequence was obtained from a man in his fifties in good health. Material for sequencing was CD4+ T cells from blood. The chain has TRBV9 and TRBJ1-6; 7 bases are shared with TRBD1. Here the CDR3 DNA reads TGTGCCAGCAGCGGGGACAGCAATAATTCACCCCTCCACTTT. Translated, it gives CASSGDSNNSPLHF.